This T cell receptor (beta chain) originates from a study of blood T cell repertoires in COVID-19. As for the study in general: Donors in the United States, Italy and Spain gave samples during acute or convalescent COVID-19. Nucleic acid was either cDNA or gDNA, and it came from T cells, B-cell-depleted T cells, or PBMCs.

Germline loops: CDR1 ENHRY, CDR2 SYGVKD. CDR3 length: 14 residues. Trimming stripped 0 bases from V and 7 bases from J, with 12 bases between. In the source study's methods: For nucleated cells, counts were estimated from reference gene primer amplification. Using immunoSEQ multiplex PCR, the repertoire was profiled, and TCRdb retains in-frame clones only, with some absent. For V, J and clone size, that table is used; D and trimming come from the DNA. The repertoire holds about 62,000 clones, with approximately 86% as singletons. The chain joins TRBV10-3 to TRBJ1-2; perhaps TRBD1 as D (5 bases). This TCR derives from a man aged 65 to 79 with acute or convalescent COVID-19. Input material: peripheral blood. The CDR3 DNA is TGTGCCATCAGTGAGTCAGGAAGGAGGGGTGGCTACACCTTC. Translation gives CAISESGRRGGYTF.